These T cell receptor beta chains were read from a single sample in a study of Ad26.COV2.S vaccination and SARS-CoV-2 variants. Sequencing used immunoSEQ multiplex PCR; TCRdb keeps in-frame clones, though not all of them. The sample shows hundreds of thousands of clones, 88% of them seen only once. Sample: peripheral blood, taken in a trial of Ad26.COV2.S vaccine versus placebo. The receptor source for this set is a person aged 18 to 59 who received the Ad26.COV2.S COVID-19 vaccine or a placebo. CDR3s include the opening cysteine and the closing phenylalanine or tryptophan. D genes are given only for firm matches. Expanded clones are given a class, and other clones once, few, many or no size at all.

j_gene	abundance	d_gene	v_gene	CDR3aa	CDR3nt
TRBJ2-2	few	TRBD2	TRBV27	CASRPGLATGELFF	TGTGCCAGCAGACCGGGACTAGCTACCGGGGAGCTGTTTTTT
TRBJ2-1	NA	TRBD1	TRBV11-3	CASSSGRTGEQFF	TGTGCCAGCAGCTCGGGACGGACAGGGGAGCAGTTCTTC
TRBJ1-1	NA	NA	TRBV18	CASSPGTEKGTEAFF	TGTGCCAGCTCACCTGGTACAGAAAAGGGAACTGAAGCTTTCTTT
TRBJ1-1	NA	NA	TRBV28	CASLSQIEAFF	TGTGCCAGCTTAAGCCAGATCGAAGCTTTCTTT
TRBJ2-2	NA	NA	TRBV19	CASSWSANTGELFF	TGTGCCAGTAGTTGGTCTGCGAACACCGGGGAGCTGTTTTTT
TRBJ2-6	NA	TRBD1	TRBV7-3	CASRPGTGSSGANVLTF	TGTGCCAGCAGACCCGGGACAGGGAGCTCTGGGGCCAACGTCCTGACTTTC
TRBJ2-3	NA	NA	TRBV2	CASTKDPTDTQYF	TGTGCCAGCACCAAAGATCCCACAGATACGCAGTATTTT
TRBJ2-3	NA	NA	TRBV7-2	CASSLRSRNADTQYF	TGTGCCAGCAGCTTACGGTCCAGGAACGCAGATACGCAGTATTTT
TRBJ2-1	NA	NA	TRBV28	CASSFLLAGNEQFF	TGTGCCAGCAGTTTCTTGCTAGCAGGGAATGAGCAGTTCTTC
TRBJ2-3	NA	NA	TRBV28	CASSLGRAYTQYF	TGTGCCAGCAGTTTAGGCAGGGCGTATACGCAGTATTTT
TRBJ1-1	NA	NA	TRBV5-6	CASSLAGVTEAFF	TGTGCCAGCAGCCTAGCGGGGGTCACTGAAGCTTTCTTT
TRBJ1-2	NA	NA	TRBV7-3	CASSYGAIYGYTF	TGTGCCAGCAGCTACGGAGCGATCTATGGCTACACCTTC
TRBJ2-7	NA	NA	TRBV29-1	CSTRGPFPYEQYF	TGCAGCACCAGAGGGCCCTTCCCATACGAGCAGTACTTC
TRBJ1-1	NA	NA	TRBV6-2/TRBV6-3	CASSYLMGNTEAFF	TGTGCCAGCAGTTACCTCATGGGGAACACTGAAGCTTTCTTT
TRBJ1-1	once	NA	TRBV30	CAWIPVRNTEAFF	TGTGCCTGGATCCCCGTACGGAACACTGAAGCTTTCTTT
TRBJ1-6	NA	TRBD1	TRBV28	CASSLYGTGGQPLHF	TGTGCCAGCAGTTTATATGGGACAGGGGGCCAACCCCTCCACTTT
TRBJ2-7	NA	NA	TRBV7-6	CASSLAGEEQYF	TGTGCCAGCAGCTTAGCAGGGGAAGAGCAGTACTTC
TRBJ1-6	many	TRBD1	TRBV5-6	CASSLMTGVNSPLHF	TGTGCCAGCAGCTTGATGACAGGGGTGAATTCACCCCTCCACTTT
TRBJ2-7	NA	NA	TRBV7-8	CASSLEGGAAYEQYF	TGTGCCAGCAGCTTAGAGGGGGGGGCAGCCTACGAGCAGTACTTC
TRBJ2-3	NA	NA	TRBV5-1	CASRLEGSTDTQYF	TGCGCCAGCAGACTGGAGGGTAGCACAGATACGCAGTATTTT
TRBJ1-2	NA	TRBD1	TRBV6-5	CASRLRDRVSYTF	TGTGCCAGCAGACTCCGGGACAGGGTGAGCTACACCTTC
TRBJ2-7	NA	TRBD2	TRBV7-6	CASSLVAGGSYEQYF	TGTGCCAGCAGCTTAGTAGCGGGAGGCTCCTACGAGCAGTACTTC
TRBJ2-3	once	TRBD2	TRBV7-8	CASSLWEGGYTDTQYF	TGTGCCAGCAGCTTATGGGAGGGCGGATACACAGATACGCAGTATTTT
TRBJ2-5	NA	NA	TRBV7-2	CASSLGTQETQYF	TGTGCCAGCAGCTTAGGCACTCAAGAGACCCAGTACTTC
TRBJ2-5	NA	TRBD1	TRBV29-1	CSVDLDRGWETQYF	TGCAGCGTCGACCTTGACAGGGGGTGGGAGACCCAGTACTTC